Given below is one T cell receptor (beta chain) in context. What it binds is unknown. PCR used 60 Vbeta primers and 13 Jbeta primers. Assay used: immunoSEQ multiplex PCR; TCRdb lists only in-frame clones, some missing. The sample has under 200,000 clones; approximately 88% are singletons. CDR1 MNHNS and CDR2 SASEGT come from the germline V gene. J lost 5 bases, V lost 1 base, and 14 bases had no gene match. This CDR3 has 19 amino acids. This sample was included in a study of cytomegalovirus exposure and HLA in healthy donors. Study-level findings and limits: Later analysis identified a missense DCLRE1C variant that was linked to TCR beta V- and J-gene trimming. CMV serostatus alone was available as immune exposure information. It has been reported that TCR beta sequences accurately predicted the HLA-A and HLA-B alleles of most subjects.

The origin of this receptor is a young man in good health and CMV-seronegative. The V call is TRBV6-1, the J call TRBJ2-2; 9 bases match TRBD2. The sample taken for sequencing was PBMCs. CDR3 nucleotides: TGTGCCAGCAGTGAAGGGCTAGCGGGGATCACCTACGAGACCGGGGAGCTGTTTTTT. Protein product: CASSEGLAGITYETGELFF.